This TCR beta chain was sequenced in a study of CD8 T cells in Susac syndrome (dated by TCRdb to between 2018 and 2021). Regarding the complete study: Whether CD8+ T cell activation and differentiation in Susac syndrome was antigen driven was tested using repertoire sequencing. Overall study outcomes, separate from this receptor: The number of individuals in the TCR sequencing and HLA analysis was recognized as being relatively small.

Peripheral blood CD8+ and CD4+ T cells from healthy donors, Susac syndrome patients and multiple sclerosis patients were profiled by high-throughput TCR beta sequencing. Multiple sclerosis controls were treatment-naive patients with stable or active relapsing-remitting disease fulfilling revised McDonald criteria. CD8+ TEMRA cells were enriched by FACS, while bulk CD8+ and CD4+ T cells were purified by magnetic negative isolation. Blood was collected in EDTA tubes and processed within 24 hours, with PBMCs isolated through density gradient centrifugation. PBMCs intended for TCR sequencing were cryopreserved in liquid nitrogen and thawed later in a water bath at 37 degrees C. Purity of sorted or isolated CD4+, CD8+ and CD8+ TEMRA cells was at least 90%. RNA was extracted using the RNeasy kit, and about 0.5 to 1 ug of the RNA was reverse transcribed with random hexamers. The immunoSEQ multiplex PCR assay, covering 54 Vbeta and 13 Jbeta segments, was used to amplify TCR beta CDR3 regions. PCR amplification bias was corrected by using a synthetic template baseline for primer optimization and computational correction. Per the authors' processing: Reads were assigned to V, D and J genes according to IMGT and analyzed in immunoSEQ Analyzer, with only productive sequences retained. To calculate clonality, Shannon entropy was normalized by log2 of the number of productive unique sequences and then subtracted from one. Public and private clones were assessed among the 100 most prevalent clones of each patient and control. Susac-specific clones were defined as absent from healthy and MS cohorts, about 1,000 published viral clones and other ImmuneACCESS disease sequences. TCRdb reprocessing: public reads trimmed at Q25 with fastp, clones called with MiXCR, in-frame beta chains kept. Each entry merges the rows of one CDR3 protein and shows their most common DNA and genes. The V and J calls here are based on TCRdb, not the publication. The sample table shows some 200,000 distinct CDR3 sequences, and about 95% are seen once. About 0.096% of the sample belongs to the ten largest clones.

With respect to this clonotype: This clone's antigen is unknown. The input lacks base qualities; no much larger clone sits a single base away.

Based on the germline V gene (reference sequence), the CDR1 and CDR2 sequences are DFQATT and SNEGSKA. Trimming costs V 7 bases and J 0 bases, and their ends lie 11 bases apart. Measured from the cysteine to the phenylalanine, the CDR3 is 13 residues long. Of the read, only the CDR3 DNA is kept; its 39 bases are in frame from base 1. The sequence joins TRBV20-1 to TRBJ2-3; the D region possibly corresponds to TRBD2 (7 bases align). This TCR was recovered from a human donor with multiple sclerosis. Sequenced: CD4+ T cells from PBMCs. The CDR3 is CSVRGASTDTQYF. At the DNA level, the sequence is TGCAGTGTCCGGGGGGCTAGCACAGATACGCAGTATTTT.